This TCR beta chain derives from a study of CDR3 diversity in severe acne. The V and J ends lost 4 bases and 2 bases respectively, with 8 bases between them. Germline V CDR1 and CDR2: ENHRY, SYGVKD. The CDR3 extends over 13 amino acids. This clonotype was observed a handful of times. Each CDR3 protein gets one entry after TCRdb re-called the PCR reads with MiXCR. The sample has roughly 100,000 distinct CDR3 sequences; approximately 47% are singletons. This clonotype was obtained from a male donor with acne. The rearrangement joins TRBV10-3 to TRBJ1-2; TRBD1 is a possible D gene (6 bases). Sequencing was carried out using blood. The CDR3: CAISGGGNYGYTF. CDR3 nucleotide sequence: TGTGCCATCAGTGGAGGGGGGAACTATGGCTACACCTTC.